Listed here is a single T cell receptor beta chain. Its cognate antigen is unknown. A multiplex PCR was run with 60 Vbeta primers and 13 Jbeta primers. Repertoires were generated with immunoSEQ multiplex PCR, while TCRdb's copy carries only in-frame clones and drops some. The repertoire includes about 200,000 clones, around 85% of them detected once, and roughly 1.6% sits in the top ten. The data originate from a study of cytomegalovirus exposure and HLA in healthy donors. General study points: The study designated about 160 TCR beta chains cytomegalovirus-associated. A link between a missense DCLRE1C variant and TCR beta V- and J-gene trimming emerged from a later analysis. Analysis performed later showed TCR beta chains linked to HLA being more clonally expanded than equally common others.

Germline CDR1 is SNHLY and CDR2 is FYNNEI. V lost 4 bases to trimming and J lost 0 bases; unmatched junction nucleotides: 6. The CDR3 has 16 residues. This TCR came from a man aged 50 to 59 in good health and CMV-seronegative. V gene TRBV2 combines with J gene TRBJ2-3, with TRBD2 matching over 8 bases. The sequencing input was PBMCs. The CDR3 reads CASSGTSRSSTDTQYF. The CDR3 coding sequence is TGTGCCAGCAGTGGGACTAGCAGATCTAGCACAGATACGCAGTATTTT. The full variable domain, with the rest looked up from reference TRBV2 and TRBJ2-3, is EPEVTQTPSHQVTQMGQEVILRCVPISNHLYFYWYRQILGQKVEFLVSFYNNEISEKSEIFDDQFSVERPDGSNFTLKIRSTKLEDSAMYFCASSGTSRSSTDTQYFGPGTRLTVL.